The clone carrying this T cell receptor beta chain has a handful of counts. The data are from a study of T cells after yellow fever vaccination. In TCRdb, the 5' RACE reads were re-called with MiXCR into one record per CDR3 protein. The data show roughly 300,000 distinct CDR3 sequences, roughly 8.4% seen once. The CDR3 loop spans 16 amino acids. Germline values: CDR1 MNHNS, CDR2 SASEGT. V gave up 0 bases and J gave up 4 bases, with 12 bases separating them. The sample in question was PBMCs, obtained roughly seven weeks after the first yellow fever vaccination. This rearrangement joins TRBV6-1 to TRBJ1-4; D is uncertain. The clonotype originates from a man between 18 and 35 years old who received the YFV17D yellow fever vaccine. The CDR3: CASSEALNGINEKLFF. The CDR3 coding sequence is TGTGCCAGCAGTGAAGCGCTTAACGGTATTAATGAAAAACTGTTTTTT.